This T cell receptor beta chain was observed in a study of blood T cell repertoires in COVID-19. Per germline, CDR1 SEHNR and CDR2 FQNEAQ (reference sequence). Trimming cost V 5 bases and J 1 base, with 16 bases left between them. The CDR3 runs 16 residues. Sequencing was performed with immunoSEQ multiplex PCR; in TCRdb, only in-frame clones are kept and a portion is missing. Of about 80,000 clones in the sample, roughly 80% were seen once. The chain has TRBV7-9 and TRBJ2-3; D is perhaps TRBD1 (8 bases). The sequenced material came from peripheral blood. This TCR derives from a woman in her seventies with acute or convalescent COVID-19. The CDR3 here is CASSGRQGRGTDTQYF. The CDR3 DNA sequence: TGTGCCAGCAGCGGCAGACAGGGGAGGGGCACAGATACGCAGTATTTT.